The 2 T cell receptor beta chains below come from one sample, sequenced in a study of OX40 agonist ivuxolimab in advanced cancers. The assay was immunoSEQ multiplex PCR, and TCRdb's table has in-frame clones only and misses some. Found here are 70,000 to 95,000 clones, approximately 91% of them singletons; the top ten hold roughly 0.75%. The input for sequencing was CD4+ or CD8+ T cells sorted from blood, taken in a trial of the OX40 agonist ivuxolimab. The source is an adult with an advanced solid tumor such as melanoma, head and neck, liver or kidney cancer.

V gene TRBV18 combines with J gene TRBJ1-2; TRBD1 agrees at 8 bases. CDR1 and CDR2 (germline): KGHSH, LQKENI. The V and J ends lost 3 bases and 4 bases, in that order; junction bases with no gene match: 22. The CDR3 is 20 residues long. The CDR3: CASSPRPPPDRVMQSYGYTF. In DNA, the CDR3 is TGTGCCAGCTCACCCCGCCCCCCGCCGGACAGGGTCATGCAGAGCTATGGCTACACCTTC. The full variable domain, completed using reference TRBV18 and TRBJ1-2, is NAGVMQNPRHLVRRRGQEARLRCSPMKGHSHVYWYRQLPEEGLKFMVYLQKENIIDESGMPKERFSAEFPKEGPSILRIQQVVRGDSAAYFCASSPRPPPDRVMQSYGYTFGSGTRLTVV.

The chain recombines TRBV18 with TRBJ2-7, with 9 bases identical to TRBD2. The length of the CDR3 is 17 residues. Germline V gives CDR1 KGHSH, CDR2 LQKENI. With 3 bases clipped from V and 4 bases from J, the junction kept 13 bases outside the gene matches. The CDR3 DNA follows: TGTGCCAGCTCACCTCCCCGGGGTAGCGGGAGTTTTTACGAGCAGTACTTC. It encodes CASSPPRGSGSFYEQYF.